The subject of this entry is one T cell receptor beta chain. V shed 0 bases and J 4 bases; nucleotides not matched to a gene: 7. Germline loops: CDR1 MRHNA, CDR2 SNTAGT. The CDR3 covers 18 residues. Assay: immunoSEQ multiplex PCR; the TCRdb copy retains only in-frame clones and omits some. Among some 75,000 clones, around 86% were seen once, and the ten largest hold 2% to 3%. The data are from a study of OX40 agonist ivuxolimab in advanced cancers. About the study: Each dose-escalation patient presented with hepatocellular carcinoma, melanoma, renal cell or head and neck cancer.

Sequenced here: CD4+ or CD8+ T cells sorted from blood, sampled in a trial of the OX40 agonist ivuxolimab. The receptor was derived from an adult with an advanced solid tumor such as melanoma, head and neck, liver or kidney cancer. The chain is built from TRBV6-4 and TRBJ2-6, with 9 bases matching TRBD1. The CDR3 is CASSDSHLQGAGANVLTF. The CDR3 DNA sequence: TGTGCCAGCAGTGACTCCCATCTACAGGGGGCCGGGGCCAACGTCCTGACTTTC.